The clone carrying this T cell receptor beta chain was detected only once. Profiled with immunoSEQ multiplex PCR; TCRdb holds only in-frame clones, not every one. The profile shows 90,000 to 120,000 clones, 65% to 90% of them singletons. This sample was taken from a study of blood T cell repertoires in COVID-19. Study details: From T cells, B-cell-depleted T cells, or PBMCs came the material, which was cDNA or gDNA.

Germline lookup yields CDR1 LGHDT and CDR2 YNNKEL (reference sequence). Trimming cost V 1 base and J 5 bases; bases outside gene matches: 5. This CDR3 spans 15 amino acids. This clonotype originated in a woman in her forties or fifties who had recovered from COVID-19. Sequencing used PBMCs or T cells enriched from blood (not recorded which). This rearrangement joins TRBV3-1 (or the pseudogene TRBV3-2) to TRBJ2-4; TRBD2 aligns across 7 bases. CDR3 in DNA: TGTGCCAGCAGCCAAGCGGGGGGTTGGCAAAACATTCAGTACTTC. As protein: CASSQAGGWQNIQYF.